The sequence of this T cell receptor beta chain was determined in a study of blood T cell repertoires in COVID-19 (dated by TCRdb to 2020 to 2021). A note on the overall study: Collaborator samples came from the United States, Italy and Spain and covered acute and convalescent phases of COVID-19. Where available, HLA class I and class II types were obtained from metadata supplied by the sample provider rather than from assay-based typing. The dataset comprised deeply sampled blood TCRbeta repertoires from subjects exposed to, actively infected with, or recovered from COVID-19. Nearly every sample came with metadata listing a de-identified subject ID, COVID-19 status, age in years and sex. The prospective study material was composed of cDNA or gDNA derived from T cells, B-cell-depleted T cells, or PBMCs. Samples came from the ongoing ImmuneRACE study (first 160 participants) plus 1,254 subjects from 6 global collaborators. A freely available public database, intended as a resource for researchers studying the immune response to SARS-CoV-2, is where the repertoires were released.

Overall results and qualifications from the work: The amount of clinical and demographic metadata varied by source and participant and was provided uncurated.

For CDR1 and CDR2, the germline V gene (reference sequence) lists MNHNY and SVGAGI. The CDR3 sequence holds 14 residues, the cysteine and phenylalanine included. Just CDR3 DNA is preserved here, 42 bases in frame from base 1. Unmatched junction bases come to 13, with V trimmed by 6 bases and J by 12 bases. TCRbeta CDR3 regions were amplified from genomic DNA using the immunoSEQ Assay, a bias-controlled multiplex PCR. Per the original workflow: Within the assay, amplification of reference gene primers was used to estimate how many nucleated cells each sample contained. To quantify the absolute abundance of each unique TCRbeta CDR3 rearrangement, sequence reads were collapsed and filtered. Productive Simpson clonality was computed per sample as the square root of Simpson's diversity index over productive rearrangements. TCRdb took this table from immuneACCESS and kept in-frame rearrangements with V and J called. Such tables lack part of the clones; where checked against another copy, unresolved V genes explain under half of the gap, and the rest is unexplained. That table supplies the V and J calls and clone size; D and trimming were determined from the DNA. This sample comprises roughly 80,000 clones, less than 85% of them detected only once. Of the sample, about an eighth falls within the top ten clones.

With regard to this clone: Which antigen it targets is not known. Base qualities are not provided; no much larger clone lies one nucleotide away.

Collaborating institutions collected whole blood in K2EDTA tubes following their own protocols. For TCRbeta analysis, collaborators shipped samples in one of three forms: frozen whole blood, isolated PBMCs, or DNA extracted from either of those sample types. The sequence joins TRBV6-6 to TRBJ1-1, with TRBD1 matching 10 junction bases. The specimen sequenced was peripheral blood. The sequence was collected from a human donor in a cohort sampled during active COVID-19. The nucleotide sequence reads TGTGCCAGCAGCGCCCTAGACAGGGGGCGCCGACCTTTCTTT. It is translated as CASSALDRGRRPFF.